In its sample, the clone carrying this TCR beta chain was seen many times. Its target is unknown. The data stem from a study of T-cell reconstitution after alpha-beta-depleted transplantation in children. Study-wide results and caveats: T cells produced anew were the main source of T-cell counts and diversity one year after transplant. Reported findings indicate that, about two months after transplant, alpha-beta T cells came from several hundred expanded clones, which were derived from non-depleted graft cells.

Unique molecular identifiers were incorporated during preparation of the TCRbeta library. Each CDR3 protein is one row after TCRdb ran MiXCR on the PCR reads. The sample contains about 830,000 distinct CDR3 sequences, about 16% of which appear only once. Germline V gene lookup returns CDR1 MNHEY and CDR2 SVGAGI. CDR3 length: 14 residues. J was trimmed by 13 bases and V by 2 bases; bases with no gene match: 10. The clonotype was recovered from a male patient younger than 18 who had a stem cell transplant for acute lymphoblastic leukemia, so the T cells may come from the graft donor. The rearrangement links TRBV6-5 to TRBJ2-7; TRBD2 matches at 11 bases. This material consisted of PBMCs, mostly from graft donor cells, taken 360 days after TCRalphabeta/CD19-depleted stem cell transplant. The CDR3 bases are TGTGCCAGCAGTTACGGGACTAGCGGAGGGGAGGGATACTTC. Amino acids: CASSYGTSGGEGYF.